Listed here are 26 T cell receptor beta chains from one sample, sequenced in a study of T cells in Graves' hyperthyroidism and ophthalmopathy. It was RNA transcripts that yielded the amplified TCR beta CDR3 regions. When the TCR CDR3 underwent first-round RT-PCR, the HTBI primer set was used. TCRdb recomputed calls from the multiplex PCR reads with MiXCR, one row per CDR3 protein. The table includes fewer than 900,000 distinct CDR3 sequences, around 19% detected once. The material sequenced was blood. The receptors come from a woman aged 45 to 65 with Graves' hyperthyroidism that later progressed to Graves' ophthalmopathy.

This clonotype was counted at least ten times. This chain connects TRBV13 to TRBJ2-7, with D perhaps TRBD1 (5 bases). The V end lost 5 bases, the J end lost 1 base, and 12 bases lay between the germline ends. The germline gives CDR1 PRHDT, CDR2 FYEKMQ (reference sequence). CDR3 length: 14 amino acids. The CDR3 nucleotides are TGTGCCAGCAGCCCGAATAGGGGTTCCTACGAGCAGTACTTC. Translated, it gives CASSPNRGSYEQYF. The full variable domain, its missing parts supplied by reference TRBV13 and TRBJ2-7, is AAGVIQSPRHLIKEKRETATLKCYPIPRHDTVYWYQQGPGQDPQFLISFYEKMQSDKGSIPDRFSAQQFSDYHSELNMSSLELGDSALYFCASSPNRGSYEQYFGPGTRLTVT.

The sample holds a few counts of this clonotype. The CDR3 here is CSARSTVRGSPLHF. CDR3 DNA sequence: TGCAGTGCGAGATCGACAGTCAGGGGGTCACCCCTCCACTTT. This sequence joins TRBV20-1 and TRBJ1-6; 7 bases are shared with TRBD1. This CDR3 region has 14 residues. In germline, CDR1 is DFQATT, CDR2 SNEGSKA (reference sequence). The ends lost 6 bases at V and 10 bases at J; junction bases unmatched: 12.

At least ten counts were recorded for this clonotype. The rearrangement links TRBV5-1 to TRBJ1-1; D gene uncertain. The germline CDR1 and CDR2 sequences are SGHRS and YFSETQ. V lost 2 bases to trimming and J lost 1 base, with 6 bases between them. This CDR3 is 13 amino acids long. The CDR3: CASSFRQNTEAFF. The DNA for the CDR3 is TGCGCCAGCAGCTTTAGACAGAACACTGAAGCTTTCTTT. Looking up the rest from reference TRBV5-1 and TRBJ1-1 gives the full variable domain: KAGVTQTPRYLIKTRGQQVTLSCSPISGHRSVSWYQQTPGQGLQFLFEYFSETQRNKGNFPGRFSGRQFSNSRSEMNVSTLELGDSALYLCASSFRQNTEAFFGQGTRLTVV.

This clonotype came up a few times. Germline is not matched at one junction end, which may reflect a read error. This chain connects TRBV20-1 to TRBJ1-6; possible D gene TRBD1, 6 bases. CDR3 size: 14 residues. Germline assignment: CDR1 DFQATT and CDR2 SNEGSKA (reference sequence). For the CDR3, the DNA is TGTAGTGCTAGGGGGGGGATCTATAATTCACCCCTCCACTTT. It codes for CSARGGIYNSPLHF.

The chain combines TRBV9 with TRBJ2-2, with 9 bases that match TRBD2. In germline, CDR1 is SGDLS, CDR2 YYNGEE. Trimming at V came to 0 bases and at J to 0 bases, leaving 9 bases not matched to a gene. The CDR3 runs 19 residues. The CDR3 DNA follows: TGTGCCAGCAGCGTAGCTCATAGCGGGGGCCCCCCGAACACCGGGGAGCTGTTTTTT. It is translated as CASSVAHSGGPPNTGELFF.

This clonotype showed up many times. V usage is TRBV30 and J usage is TRBJ1-1; 8 bases fit TRBD1. J was trimmed by 7 bases and V by 4 bases; bases with no gene match: 8. Germline V lookup: CDR1 GTSNPN, CDR2 SVGIG (reference sequence). The CDR3 is 13 amino acids. Written as DNA, the CDR3 is TGTGCCTGGAAAAAGGACAGGGCCAGTGAAGCTTTCTTT. Amino acid sequence: CAWKKDRASEAFF. Together with reference TRBV30 and TRBJ1-1, the CDR3 gives the full variable domain: SQTIHQWPATLVQPVGSPLSLECTVEGTSNPNLYWYRQAAGRGLQLLFYSVGIGQISSEVPQNLSASRPQDRQFILSSKKLLLSDSGFYLCAWKKDRASEAFFGQGTRLTVV.

In its sample, this clonotype was seen a few times. The CDR3 nucleotides read TGTGCCATCAGTGAGTCGCCAGCCTTGGGCACTGAAGCTTTCTTT. Its protein product is CAISESPALGTEAFF. The gene calls are TRBV10-3 and TRBJ1-1; D uncertain. The CDR3 covers 15 residues. V lost 0 bases and J lost 4, with 12 bases in between. CDR1 and CDR2 (germline): ENHRY, SYGVKD.

The CDR3 DNA sequence: TGTGCCACCAGTGAACCCAGCGGGGGGATAGATACGCAGTATTTT. Translating it yields CATSEPSGGIDTQYF. The V and J genes are TRBV24-1 and TRBJ2-3, with 9 bases fitting TRBD2. The CDR3 consists of 15 residues. Germline CDR1 reads KGHDR; CDR2 reads SFDVKD. J lost 5 bases, V lost 4 bases, and 6 bases had no gene match.

The chain is built from TRBV6-1 and TRBJ1-4; the match to TRBD1 covers 8 bases. CDR1 is MNHNS and CDR2 is SASEGT in the germline V gene. Trimming cost V 3 bases and J 8 bases; bases outside gene matches: 8. This CDR3 contains 15 residues. Written as DNA, the CDR3 is TGTGCCAGCAGTGACCCCCGGACAGGGTTGGAAAAACTGTTTTTT. As protein: CASSDPRTGLEKLFF.

This clonotype has at least ten counts. A much larger clone differs by one base, so this may be a read error. The chain carries TRBV20-1 and TRBJ2-7, with D possibly matching TRBD2 (6 bases). CDR1 and CDR2 (germline): DFQATT, SNEGSKA (reference sequence). The V gene lost 3 bases and the J gene lost 0 bases, with 6 bases spanning the gap. This CDR3 comprises 12 residues. The CDR3 DNA sequence: TGCAGTGCTAGCGGGAGCTCCTACGAGCAGTACTTC. This sequence encodes CSASGSSYEQYF.

This clonotype was recorded a few times. The gene calls are TRBV30 and TRBJ1-6, with D uncertain. This CDR3 is 15 amino acids long. Germline CDR1 reads GTSNPN; CDR2 reads SVGIG (reference sequence). The V gene lost 2 bases and the J gene lost 6 bases, with 14 bases spanning the gap. CDR3 sequence reads: CAWSLEMLGNSPLHF. DNA for the CDR3: TGTGCCTGGAGTCTAGAGATGTTAGGTAATTCACCCCTCCACTTT.

Remarks on this clonotype: The CDR3 carries no conserved terminal phenylalanine or tryptophan, so it likely arises from a read error. The chain uses TRBV5-6 and TRBJ1-5; D not resolved. V was shortened by 0 bases and J by 3 bases, with 7 bases between the two germline ends. The CDR3 runs 14 residues. Germline V lookup: CDR1 SGHDT, CDR2 YYEEEE. The chain's CDR3 is CASSLGGVNQPQHL. CDR3 in DNA: TGTGCCAGCAGCTTGGGGGGAGTCAATCAGCCCCAGCATCTT.

Concerning this clonotype: The junction does not match germline at one end; this may be a read error. The chain is built from TRBV20-1 and TRBJ1-2, with 10 bases matching TRBD1. Germline-derived CDR1 and CDR2 are DFQATT and SNEGSKA (reference sequence). The length of the CDR3 is 17 residues. The CDR3 loop is CSAGSGTGVITNYGHTF. CDR3 in DNA: TGCAGTGCCGGATCCGGGACAGGGGTGATTACTAACTATGGCCACACCTTC.

This clonotype was found a few times. The chain is built from TRBV4-1 and TRBJ2-3; D possibly corresponds to TRBD1 (6 bases). The V end was cut by 5 bases, the J end by 5 bases, with 23 bases between. Germline V gene lookup returns CDR1 MGHRA and CDR2 YSYEKL. The CDR3 length is 17 residues. The CDR3 nucleotides read TGCGCCAGCAGCACGCGAAAAACAGGGATTCTGGAAGATACGCAGTATTTT. As protein: CASSTRKTGILEDTQYF.

This clonotype was counted ten times or more. The chain couples TRBV5-5 to TRBJ2-5; weak D call: TRBD1 (5 bases). Germline lookup yields CDR1 SGHKS and CDR2 YYEKEE (reference sequence). The length of the CDR3 is 14 residues. V lost 5 bases and J lost 4, with 15 bases in between. CDR3 loop: CASSKGRRGETQYF. The CDR3 bases are TGTGCCAGCAGTAAAGGCAGAAGGGGAGAGACCCAGTACTTC.

The rearrangement links TRBV12-3 or TRBV12-4 to TRBJ2-1, with 10 positions matching TRBD1. CDR3 length equals 17 residues. V shed 5 bases, J shed 3 bases, and the junction held 10 bases outside the gene matches. As DNA, the CDR3 is TGTGCCAGCAGTGAGACCAAGACAGGGGGCGGCTACAATGAGCAGTTCTTC. As protein: CASSETKTGGGYNEQFF.

V usage is TRBV5-1 and J usage is TRBJ2-1; D call uncertain. V lost 0 bases and J 3 bases, leaving 10 bases between the germline ends. This CDR3 has 15 amino acids. Germline CDR1 SGHRS, CDR2 YFSETQ. CDR3 amino acids: CASSLAFSHYNEQFF. The DNA for the CDR3 is TGCGCCAGCAGCTTGGCTTTCTCACACTACAATGAGCAGTTCTTC. Supplemented by reference TRBV5-1 and TRBJ2-1, the full variable domain reads KAGVTQTPRYLIKTRGQQVTLSCSPISGHRSVSWYQQTPGQGLQFLFEYFSETQRNKGNFPGRFSGRQFSNSRSEMNVSTLELGDSALYLCASSLAFSHYNEQFFGPGTRLTVL.

The V and J genes are TRBV7-9 and TRBJ2-7; the D is unclear. The CDR3 consists of 14 residues. V was shortened by 3 bases and J by 2 bases, with 11 bases between the two germline ends. Germline V gene data show CDR1 as SEHNR and CDR2 as FQNEAQ (reference sequence). CDR3 protein: CASSFLGRPYEQYF. CDR3 DNA sequence: TGTGCCAGCAGCTTTCTCGGGCGACCCTACGAGCAGTACTTC.

The chain combines TRBV12-3 or TRBV12-4 with TRBJ2-7, with D tentatively TRBD1 (5 bases). The V end was cut by 5 bases, the J end by 2 bases, with 16 bases between. This CDR3 is 15 amino acids long. Here the CDR3 DNA reads TGTGCCAGCAGTCGCGCAGGGATTAATGCCTACGAGCAGTACTTC. Translated, it gives CASSRAGINAYEQYF.

This clonotype has more than one count but fewer than ten. The V gene is TRBV20-1, the J gene TRBJ2-2; perhaps TRBD2 as D (5 bases). The length of the CDR3 is 16 residues. V shed 0 bases and J shed 2 bases, with 13 bases lying between them. Germline V gives CDR1 DFQATT, CDR2 SNEGSKA (reference sequence). The CDR3 loop reads CSARDPPGSNTGELFF. CDR3 nucleotide sequence: TGCAGTGCTAGAGATCCCCCGGGGAGTAACACCGGGGAGCTGTTTTTT.

In this sample, this clonotype turned up many times. This sequence joins TRBV7-6 and TRBJ1-2, with TRBD1 matching 11 bases. The V gene's germline CDR1 is SGHVS and CDR2 FNYEAQ. The V segment lost 1 base and the J segment 6 bases; nucleotides outside the gene matches: 4. The CDR3 runs 15 residues. In DNA form, the CDR3 reads TGTGCCAGCAGCTTAGGGACAGGGGGCGCGAATGGCTACACCTTC. The encoded protein is CASSLGTGGANGYTF.

This clonotype was detected only a few times. The chain combines TRBV7-8 with TRBJ2-1; 12 bases map to TRBD1. Germline V gene sequence: CDR1 SGHVS, CDR2 FQNEAQ. This CDR3 comprises 13 residues. V lost 8 bases and J lost 10; bases outside the gene matches: 6. CDR3 amino acids: CASGTGGGGEQFF. DNA for the CDR3: TGTGCCAGCGGGACAGGGGGCGGCGGGGAGCAGTTCTTC.

This clonotype was observed a few times. V and J are TRBV20-1 and TRBJ2-7; D is possibly TRBD1 (6 bases). With 6 bases removed from V and 1 base from J, the gap between germline ends came to 25 bases. The germline gives CDR1 DFQATT, CDR2 SNEGSKA (reference sequence). This CDR3 has 17 residues. CDR3 nucleotides: TGCAGTGCCGTCCCGGGACAATTACAAAAAGGTTCCTACGAGCAGTACTTC. This gives the protein CSAVPGQLQKGSYEQYF.

The chain couples TRBV15 to TRBJ2-5; possible D gene TRBD2, 5 bases. CDR3 length: 15 residues. V shed 0 bases and J shed 5 bases, with 13 bases lying between them. Germline V gene sequence: CDR1 LNHNV, CDR2 YYDKDF (reference sequence). CDR3 loop: CATSRELLGRETQYF. The CDR3 nucleotides read TGTGCCACCAGCAGAGAACTACTAGGGCGGGAGACCCAGTACTTC.

This chain joins TRBV19 and TRBJ1-2, with D perhaps matching TRBD1 (6 bases). V was shortened by 3 bases and J by 4 bases, with 15 bases between the two germline ends. The CDR3 consists of 15 residues. Germline V lookup: CDR1 LNHDA, CDR2 SQIVND (reference sequence). The CDR3 sequence is CASSISQGEVYGYTF. The DNA for the CDR3 is TGTGCCAGTAGTATCTCACAGGGTGAGGTCTATGGCTACACCTTC.

The rearrangement joins TRBV19 to TRBJ2-1, with D possibly matching TRBD1 (5 bases). Germline V lookup: CDR1 LNHDA, CDR2 SQIVND (reference sequence). The CDR3 has 13 residues. Deletions cut 5 bases from V and 6 bases from J, with 11 bases between. In DNA, the CDR3 is TGTGCCAGTAGTGTTGACAGCCTCAATGAGCAGTTCTTC. Protein: CASSVDSLNEQFF.